This T cell receptor beta chain was identified in a study of blood T cell repertoires in COVID-19. As for the study in general: From the United States, Italy and Spain came samples of acute and convalescent COVID-19.

Everyone who took part was about 18 to 89 years old, and they came from about 23 US areas. Per the original data handling: Counts of nucleated cells, estimated from reference gene primer amplification, were obtained. The assay was immunoSEQ multiplex PCR, and TCRdb's table has in-frame clones only and misses some. V, J and clone size are taken as reported in that table, and D and trimming were inferred from the DNA itself. The table includes 490,000 or so clones, around nine tenths detected once. V lost 5 bases, J lost 0 bases, and 10 bases lay in between. The length of the CDR3 is 14 residues. CDR1 and CDR2 (germline): SNHLY, FYNNEI. Comments on this clone: This sample includes further DNA sequences coding for the same CDR3.

The sequencing input was PBMCs or T cells enriched from blood (not recorded which). The source of this sequence is an older woman who had recovered from COVID-19. The V and J genes are TRBV2 and TRBJ1-1; TRBD1 might be the D (6 bases). The CDR3 reads CASSYGGLNTEAFF. CDR3 coding DNA: TGTGCCAGCAGTTACGGGGGGCTGAACACTGAAGCTTTCTTT.